This T cell receptor beta chain was sequenced in a study of T cell responses to AZD1222 COVID-19 vaccine. Study at large: Second-dose schedules of about 4 or about 12 weeks were combined. Findings and limits, study-wide: Of spike-specific TCRs, nearly half reportedly target regions left unmutated in variants. The donor cohort was predominantly white British with a female majority, and clonal diversity may have been underestimated.

V lost 1 base, J lost 4 bases, and 23 bases lay in between. This CDR3 is built from 19 residues. Per germline, CDR1 SGHTA and CDR2 FQGNSA. As regards this clone: Its specificity is not known.

Some clones are missing from TCRdb's copy, which holds only in-frame ones; the method was immunoSEQ multiplex PCR. The sample has 90,000 to 120,000 clones, under 95% seen once; the top ten hold about 1.2%. This rearrangement joins TRBV7-2 to TRBJ1-5, with D tentatively TRBD1 (5 bases). The sample in question was peripheral blood, obtained on day 0 of AZD1222 vaccination. The origin of this receptor is an adult in good health. The CDR3 loop reads CASSLGGNDGPKKNQPQHF. The CDR3 DNA sequence: TGTGCCAGCAGCTTAGGGGGGAACGACGGTCCTAAAAAGAATCAGCCCCAGCATTTT.